This TCR beta chain was identified in a study of cytomegalovirus exposure and HLA in healthy donors. Points on this clone: Its antigen is currently unknown.

Primers for the PCR totalled 60 Vbeta and 13 Jbeta. TCRdb keeps only in-frame clones here, not all; method: immunoSEQ multiplex PCR. The sample has 95,000 to 100,000 clones; 60% to 85% are singletons. The donors gave bone marrow, and they were healthy. Trimming left V 4 bases short and J 3 bases short, with 17 bases between. This CDR3 is built from 15 residues. In germline, CDR1 is SGHTS, CDR2 YDEGEE. Findings and limits, study-wide: What TCR beta sequences reportedly achieved was accurate prediction of HLA-A and HLA-B alleles in most subjects. Reportedly, a later analysis found an Asian-associated ancestry cluster had fewer N-insertions than the approximately 670-donor mean. An analysis was carried out at a later point. It showed that HLA-associated TCR beta chains were more clonally expanded than equally common non-associated chains.

The source material was PBMCs. The rearrangement links TRBV5-8 to TRBJ2-7; no clear D gene. The clonotype originates from a man aged 50 or older in good health and CMV-seronegative. CDR3 in DNA: TGTGCCAGCAGCCCAAGACTGGCCACTTACTACGAGCAGTACTTC. Its protein product is CASSPRLATYYEQYF.